Below are 7 T cell receptor beta chains sequenced from a single sample in a study of technical replicates of blood from a handful of donors. Libraries were prepared by immunoSEQ multiplex PCR; TCRdb keeps only in-frame clonotypes and omits some of them. The sample records around 84,000 clones, roughly 98% being singletons. Sample: T cells isolated from PBMCs. The receptors originated from a human donor in good health.

This clone has just one count. The J gene is TRBJ2-1, the V gene TRBV4-1; 7 nucleotides line up with TRBD2. V gave up 0 bases and J gave up 8 bases; unmatched junction bases: 13. From germline, CDR1 is MGHRA and CDR2 YSYEKL. The CDR3 totals 17 residues. CDR3 loop: CASSQEGGGGVVDEQFF. The CDR3 nucleotides are TGCGCCAGCAGCCAAGAGGGCGGGGGAGGGGTAGTCGATGAGCAGTTCTTC.

The CDR3 loop is CASSLGTSEYNEQFF. In DNA, the CDR3 is TGTGCCAGCAGTTTGGGGACTAGTGAGTACAATGAGCAGTTCTTC. V and J are TRBV27 and TRBJ2-1; TRBD2 matches 8 bases. From germline, CDR1 is MNHEY and CDR2 SMNVEV (reference sequence). CDR3 length equals 15 residues. The ends lost 3 bases at V and 4 bases at J; junction bases unmatched: 5.

V gene TRBV15 combines with J gene TRBJ2-7; 8 bases map to TRBD2. The J segment lost 2 bases and the V segment lost 6 bases, leaving 6 bases of the junction unmatched. Germline V gene data show CDR1 as LNHNV and CDR2 as YYDKDF (reference sequence). This CDR3 is built from 14 residues. CDR3 DNA: TGTGCCACCAGTAGCGGGGACACCACCTACGAGCAGTACTTC. Its protein is CATSSGDTTYEQYF.

This chain joins TRBV5-6 and TRBJ2-2, with a possible D match to TRBD2 (5 bases). Germline CDR1 is SGHDT and CDR2 is YYEEEE. CDR3 length: 16 amino acids. V lost 2 bases and J 1 base, leaving 12 bases between the germline ends. The CDR3 sequence: CASSLGAVMNTGELFF. CDR3 coding DNA: TGTGCCAGCAGCTTAGGAGCGGTCATGAACACCGGGGAGCTGTTTTTT.

This clone was recorded once. The gene calls are TRBV5-1 and TRBJ2-1; 7 bases align to TRBD2. V trimming: 4 bases; J trimming: 1 base; junction bases outside the gene matches: 20. The CDR3 spans 20 residues. Germline V gene lookup returns CDR1 SGHRS and CDR2 YFSETQ. CDR3 sequence reads: CASSPRLLRGRAGSYNEQFF. The CDR3 bases are TGCGCCAGCAGCCCCCGACTCTTACGAGGGAGGGCCGGTTCCTACAATGAGCAGTTCTTC.

The rearrangement uses TRBV5-8 and TRBJ2-5; no firm D call. This CDR3 contains 11 residues. Germline values: CDR1 SGHTS, CDR2 YDEGEE. V lost 5 bases, J lost 5 bases, and 7 bases lay in between. CDR3 amino acids: CASRGVETQYF. The CDR3 DNA is TGTGCCAGCAGGGGCGTCGAGACCCAGTACTTC.

The genes are TRBV5-4 and TRBJ2-7; 15 nucleotides match TRBD2. CDR1 and CDR2 from the germline V gene are SGHNT and YYREEE (reference sequence). The CDR3 spans 15 residues. V was clipped by 4 bases and J by 2 bases; unmatched bases: 1. CDR3 bases: TGTGCCAGCAGCCGGACTAGCGGGGGGGCCTACGAGCAGTACTTC. Translation: CASSRTSGGAYEQYF. The variable domain in full, completed from reference TRBV5-4 and TRBJ2-7, reads ETGVTQSPTHLIKTRGQQVTLRCSSQSGHNTVSWYQQALGQGPQFIFQYYREEENGRGNFPPRFSGLQFPNYSSELNVNALELDDSALYLCASSRTSGGAYEQYFGPGTRLTVT.